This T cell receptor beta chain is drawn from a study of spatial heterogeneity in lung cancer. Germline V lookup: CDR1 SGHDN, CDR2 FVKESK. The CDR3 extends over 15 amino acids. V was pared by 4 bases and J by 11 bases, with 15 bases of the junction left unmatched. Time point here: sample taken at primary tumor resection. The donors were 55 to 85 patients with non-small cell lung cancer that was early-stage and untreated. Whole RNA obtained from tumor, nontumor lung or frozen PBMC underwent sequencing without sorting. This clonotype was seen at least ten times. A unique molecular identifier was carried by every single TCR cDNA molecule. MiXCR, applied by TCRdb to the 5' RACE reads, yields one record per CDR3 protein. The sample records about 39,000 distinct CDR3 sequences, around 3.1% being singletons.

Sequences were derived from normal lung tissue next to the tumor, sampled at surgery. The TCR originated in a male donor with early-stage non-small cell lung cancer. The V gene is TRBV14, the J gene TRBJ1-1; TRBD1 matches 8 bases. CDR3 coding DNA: TGTGCCAGCAGCCTCCCTGACAGGGGAGTTGCTGGGGCTTTCTTT. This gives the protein CASSLPDRGVAGAFF.